Below are 5 T cell receptor beta chains sequenced from a single sample in a study of cytomegalovirus exposure and HLA in healthy donors. Primers for the PCR totalled 60 Vbeta and 13 Jbeta. The assay was immunoSEQ multiplex PCR, and TCRdb's table has in-frame clones only and misses some. The sample carries approximately 68,000 clones, approximately 72% recorded once. The sample was PBMCs. The receptors come from a woman in her 30s in good health and CMV-seropositive.

The chain links TRBV6-4 to TRBJ1-5; weak D call: TRBD1 (6 bases). There are 13 residues in the CDR3. Trimming took off 4 bases at V and 7 bases at J, with 11 bases between the two ends. The germline CDR1 and CDR2 sequences are MRHNA and SNTAGT. CDR3 amino acids: CASSAGEGQPQHF. The CDR3 DNA is TGTGCCAGCAGTGCAGGGGAGGGACAGCCCCAGCATTTT.

The chain combines TRBV9 with TRBJ2-2, with a weak D call TRBD1 (6 bases). Germline CDR1 SGDLS, CDR2 YYNGEE. CDR3 length: 13 amino acids. Trimming removed 4 bases at V and 7 bases at J, with 11 bases between. The CDR3 loop reads CASSWTVNGELFF. For the CDR3, the DNA is TGTGCCAGCAGCTGGACAGTGAACGGGGAGCTGTTTTTT.

The chain recombines TRBV28 with TRBJ1-1; no reliable D call. CDR1 and CDR2 (germline): MDHEN, SYDVKM. V gave up 2 bases and J gave up 1 base, with 8 bases separating them. This CDR3 contains 14 residues. The CDR3 sequence is CASSLAGGNTEAFF. CDR3 nucleotide sequence: TGTGCCAGCAGTTTAGCCGGCGGGAACACTGAAGCTTTCTTT. The full variable domain, rest sourced from reference TRBV28 and TRBJ1-1, is DVKVTQSSRYLVKRTGEKVFLECVQDMDHENMFWYRQDPGLGLRLIYFSYDVKMKEKGDIPEGYSVSREKKERFSLILESASTNQTSMYLCASSLAGGNTEAFFGQGTRLTVV.

The V and J genes are TRBV28 and TRBJ2-4; 8 nucleotides match TRBD2. V lost 6 bases, J lost 8 bases, and 6 bases stayed unmatched. There are 13 residues in the CDR3. Germline assignment: CDR1 MDHEN and CDR2 SYDVKM. For the CDR3, the DNA is TGTGCCAGCAGGAAGAGCGGGAGTGACATTCAGTACTTC. Translation: CASRKSGSDIQYF.

CDR3 amino acids: CASSPSNRGGTDTQYF. The CDR3 DNA is TGCGCCAGCAGCCCCTCCAACAGGGGAGGCACAGATACGCAGTATTTT. J is TRBJ2-3 and V is TRBV5-1, with 7 bases lining up with TRBD1. V was pared by 4 bases and J by 1 base, with 9 bases of the junction left unmatched. Germline values: CDR1 SGHRS, CDR2 YFSETQ. CDR3 length: 16 amino acids.